Presented here are 17 T cell receptor beta chains from one specimen sequenced in a study of Ad26.COV2.S vaccination and SARS-CoV-2 variants. This table comes from immunoSEQ multiplex PCR, and its TCRdb copy is limited to in-frame clones, with some not included. The sample lists about 140,000 clones; 80% to 90% were seen once. Sequencing was performed on peripheral blood, taken after recovery from COVID-19. The receptors originated from a human donor who had recovered from COVID-19.

This clone was seen just once. The V and J genes are TRBV18 and TRBJ2-5, with D possibly matching TRBD1 (6 bases). Per germline, CDR1 KGHSH and CDR2 LQKENI. The V end was cut by 3 bases, the J end by 5 bases, with 19 bases between. The CDR3 extends over 16 amino acids. The CDR3 loop is CASSPAGQSDGETQYF. In nucleotides, the CDR3 is TGTGCCAGCTCACCCGCTGGACAGTCCGATGGGGAGACCCAGTACTTC.

The genes are TRBV13 and TRBJ2-5; D might be TRBD2 (6 bases). The CDR3 covers 15 residues. Germline values: CDR1 PRHDT, CDR2 FYEKMQ (reference sequence). Between the trimmed V and J ends, which lost 1 base and 4 bases, there was a span of 13 bases. CDR3 protein: CASSLAREETETQYF. The CDR3 nucleotides read TGTGCCAGCAGCTTAGCCAGGGAGGAGACAGAGACCCAGTACTTC.

The J gene is TRBJ2-1, the V gene TRBV19; D is possibly TRBD1 or TRBD2 (5 bases each). V was pared by 3 bases and J by 5 bases, with 8 bases between. Germline V CDR1 and CDR2: LNHDA, SQIVND (reference sequence). The CDR3 is 13 residues long. CDR3 in amino acids: CASSMGPNNEQFF. As DNA, the CDR3 is TGTGCCAGTAGTATGGGACCCAACAATGAGCAGTTCTTC. The full variable domain, with the rest looked up from reference TRBV19 and TRBJ2-1, is DGGITQSPKYLFRKEGQNVTLSCEQNLNHDAMYWYRQDPGQGLRLIYYSQIVNDFQKGDIAEGYSVSREKKESFPLTVTSAQKNPTAFYLCASSMGPNNEQFFGPGTRLTVL.

The genes are TRBV2 and TRBJ1-2; unclear D gene. Between the trimmed V and J ends, which lost 6 bases and 3 bases, there was a span of 8 bases. The CDR3 has 12 amino acids. The germline V gene has CDR1 SNHLY and CDR2 FYNNEI. CDR3 in amino acids: CASRMKYYGYTF. The DNA of the CDR3 is TGTGCCAGCAGAATGAAGTACTATGGCTACACCTTC.

The rearrangement links TRBV6-5 to TRBJ1-2; 8 bases agree with TRBD1. From germline, CDR1 is MNHEY and CDR2 SVGAGI. CDR3 length equals 15 residues. Trimming at V came to 6 bases and at J to 0 bases, leaving 6 bases not matched to a gene. The CDR3 here is CASRPGQGANYGYTF. The DNA for the CDR3 is TGTGCCAGCAGACCCGGACAGGGAGCTAACTATGGCTACACCTTC.

This clone was seen once. CDR3 amino acids: CAWSTIGTSGGAYPGELFF. CDR3 nucleotide sequence: TGTGCCTGGAGTACCATCGGGACTAGCGGGGGGGCCTATCCCGGGGAGCTGTTTTTT. The chain has TRBV30 and TRBJ2-2, with 16 bases that match TRBD2. The junction had 12 bases not matched to a gene; V was cut back by 2 bases and J by 6 bases. The CDR3 runs 19 residues. Looked up from germline, CDR1 is GTSNPN and CDR2 is SVGIG (reference sequence).

The chain recombines TRBV28 with TRBJ1-2; a possible D gene is TRBD1 (5 bases). CDR1 is MDHEN and CDR2 is SYDVKM in the germline V gene. V was trimmed by 1 base and J by 4 bases, leaving 16 bases between them. There are 16 residues in the CDR3. CDR3: CASSLFRTQSPYGYTF. The CDR3 DNA reads as TGTGCCAGCAGTTTATTTAGGACACAGAGCCCCTATGGCTACACCTTC.

This chain connects TRBV10-2 to TRBJ2-1; weak D call: TRBD2 (5 bases). CDR1 and CDR2 (germline): WSHSY, SAAADI. This CDR3 region has 15 residues. The germline V and J ends were trimmed by 0 bases and 4 bases, with 10 bases remaining between them. The CDR3 DNA reads TGCGCCAGCAGTGAGTCCTTGGACTTGTACAATGAGCAGTTCTTC. The encoded protein is CASSESLDLYNEQFF.

Regarding this clone: Mismatch with germline at one junction end may stem from a read error. The chain uses TRBV7-7 and TRBJ2-5; TRBD2 agrees at 9 bases. This CDR3 contains 15 residues. In germline, CDR1 is SSHAT, CDR2 FNYEAQ (reference sequence). The CDR3 sequence: CASSLAGAPGETQYF. The CDR3, as DNA: TGTGCTAGCAGCTTAGCGGGGGCCCCGGGGGAGACCCAGTACTTC. The variable domain in full, with the rest retrieved from reference TRBV7-7 and TRBJ2-5, is GAGVSQSPRYKVTKRGQDVTLRCDPISSHATLYWYQQALGQGPEFLTYFNYEAQPDKSGLPSDRFSAERPEGSISTLTIQRTEQRDSAMYRCASSLAGAPGETQYFGPGTRLLVL.

This rearrangement joins TRBV6-5 to TRBJ2-1; no firm D call. CDR3 length: 13 amino acids. Trimming took 4 bases from V and 9 from J, leaving 13 bases between them. Germline V gives CDR1 MNHEY, CDR2 SVGAGI. The CDR3 region has the DNA TGTGCCAGCAGTTCAAGTTCGATGGGTGAGCAGTTCTTC. Its translation is CASSSSSMGEQFF.

J is TRBJ1-3 and V is TRBV4-1; 7 bases match TRBD1. Germline assignment: CDR1 MGHRA and CDR2 YSYEKL. Trimming removed 0 bases from V and 2 bases from J; junction bases left unmatched: 4. This CDR3 contains 16 residues. CDR3 region: CASSQDTTGPGNTIYF. Here the CDR3 DNA reads TGCGCCAGCAGCCAAGATACGACAGGGCCTGGAAACACCATATATTTT.

This clone was seen more than once but under ten times. This chain connects TRBV19 to TRBJ1-5; weak D call: TRBD1 (6 bases). CDR3 length: 16 amino acids. The germline V and J ends were trimmed by 1 base and 0 bases, with 10 bases remaining between them. Germline loops: CDR1 LNHDA, CDR2 SQIVND (reference sequence). Here the CDR3 reads CASSIAGALSNQPQHF. CDR3 nucleotide sequence: TGTGCCAGTAGTATAGCGGGGGCCCTTAGCAATCAGCCCCAGCATTTT.

This clone was detected once. Distinct nucleotide sequences in the sample also encode this CDR3. The chain recombines TRBV4-1 with TRBJ2-7; 7 bases are a match to TRBD2. Looked up from germline, CDR1 is MGHRA and CDR2 is YSYEKL. This CDR3 is 13 amino acids long. V lost 1 base to trimming and J lost 3 bases; unmatched junction nucleotides: 0. Written as DNA, the CDR3 is TGCGCCAGCAGCCAAGGGGGGGGCTACGAGCAGTACTTC. It yields the protein CASSQGGGYEQYF.

In its sample, this clone was seen once. The rearrangement joins TRBV7-9 to TRBJ2-3; D is possibly TRBD2 (6 bases). V was pared by 2 bases and J by 2 bases, with 14 bases between. CDR1 is SEHNR and CDR2 is FQNEAQ in the germline V gene (reference sequence). This CDR3 has 16 residues. The CDR3 loop reads CASSLPRRGPTDTQYF. CDR3 DNA sequence: TGTGCCAGCAGCTTACCGAGGCGGGGCCCCACAGATACGCAGTATTTT.

V and J are TRBV5-1 and TRBJ1-1, with 9 nucleotides matching TRBD1. Germline V gene lookup returns CDR1 SGHRS and CDR2 YFSETQ. Trimming took 4 bases from V and 4 from J; bases not matched to a gene: 11. The CDR3 is made up of 16 amino acids. Written as DNA, the CDR3 is TGCGCCAGCAGCCCGGGGACAGGGAGTGTTGGCACTGAAGCTTTCTTT. Translating gives CASSPGTGSVGTEAFF. Supplemented by reference TRBV5-1 and TRBJ1-1, the full variable domain reads KAGVTQTPRYLIKTRGQQVTLSCSPISGHRSVSWYQQTPGQGLQFLFEYFSETQRNKGNFPGRFSGRQFSNSRSEMNVSTLELGDSALYLCASSPGTGSVGTEAFFGQGTRLTVV.

The rearrangement uses TRBV6-1 and TRBJ2-6; D unresolved. The germline V gene encodes CDR1 MNHNS and CDR2 SASEGT. The CDR3 consists of 16 residues. V shed 4 bases and J shed 2 bases, with 12 bases lying between them. The CDR3 spells CASSGSRSPGANVLTF. The CDR3 DNA follows: TGTGCCAGCAGTGGGAGTCGGAGCCCTGGGGCCAACGTCCTGACTTTC.

This clone occurred a few times. The chain employs TRBV5-6 and TRBJ2-7; D is unresolved. V lost 0 bases, J lost 0 bases, and 7 bases lay in between. Per germline, CDR1 SGHDT and CDR2 YYEEEE. The CDR3 spans 14 residues. CDR3 in DNA: TGTGCCAGCAGCTTGGGCCCAAGCTCCTACGAGCAGTACTTC. It is translated as CASSLGPSSYEQYF. The full variable domain, with the rest looked up from reference TRBV5-6 and TRBJ2-7, is DAGVTQSPTHLIKTRGQQVTLRCSPKSGHDTVSWYQQALGQGPQFIFQYYEEEERQRGNFPDRFSGHQFPNYSSELNVNALLLGDSALYLCASSLGPSSYEQYFGPGTRLTVT.